A selection of T cell receptor beta chains follows, all from one sample in a study of post-analysis software for immune sequencing data. MiXCR, applied by TCRdb to the PCR reads, yields one record per CDR3 protein. The sample includes around 710,000 distinct CDR3 sequences, about 45% of them seen just once. What was sequenced was blood. These receptors all come from a girl aged 5-17 years with multiple sclerosis. Each CDR3 is given with its conserved first and last residue. D genes are given only for firm matches. Clone size is given for some rows only: seen once, a few or many times, or a class if the clone is expanded.

D gene: .
clone size: .
V gene: TRBV12-3/TRBV12-4
J gene: TRBJ2-2
CDR3 DNA: TGTGCCAGCAGTCCCCCTCCGGGCGGGGAGCTGTTTTTT
CDR3 protein: CASSPPPGGELFF

D gene: .
clone size: .
V gene: TRBV20-1
J gene: TRBJ2-1
CDR3 DNA: TGCAGTGCTAGAGCGGGGAGCTCCTACAATGAGCAGTTCTTC
CDR3 protein: CSARAGSSYNEQFF

D gene: TRBD1
clone size: .
V gene: TRBV16
J gene: TRBJ1-1
CDR3 DNA: TGTGCCAGCAGCTACAGGGGAATAAACACTGAAGCTTTCTTT
CDR3 protein: CASSYRGINTEAFF

D gene: .
clone size: .
V gene: TRBV29-1
J gene: TRBJ2-7
CDR3 DNA: TGCAGCGTTGAGGGTGGGAAGGGGATCGAGCAGTACTTC
CDR3 protein: CSVEGGKGIEQYF

D gene: .
clone size: once
V gene: TRBV7-2
J gene: TRBJ2-5
CDR3 DNA: TGTGCCAGCAGCCTAAACAGGGAACAAGAGACCCAGTACTTC
CDR3 protein: CASSLNREQETQYF

D gene: TRBD2
clone size: few
V gene: TRBV12-3/TRBV12-4
J gene: TRBJ2-3
CDR3 DNA: TGTGCCAGCAGCTCACTAGCGGTCACAGATACGCAGTATTTT
CDR3 protein: CASSSLAVTDTQYF

D gene: TRBD2
clone size: .
V gene: TRBV29-1
J gene: TRBJ2-1
CDR3 DNA: TGCAGCGTCTACGGGACTAGCGGGAGAATTGAGCAGTTCTTC
CDR3 protein: CSVYGTSGRIEQFF

D gene: .
clone size: .
V gene: TRBV3-1
J gene: TRBJ1-2
CDR3 DNA: TGTGCCAGCAGCCAAGTTGTCGGGGTAGACTCTGGCTACACCTTC
CDR3 protein: CASSQVVGVDSGYTF

D gene: TRBD2
clone size: .
V gene: TRBV20-1
J gene: TRBJ2-3
CDR3 DNA: TGCAGTGCCCTCGGACTAGCATGGAGTCCAGATATGCAGTATTTT
CDR3 protein: CSALGLAWSPDMQYF

D gene: TRBD2
clone size: few
V gene: TRBV9
J gene: TRBJ2-7
CDR3 DNA: TGTGCCAGCAGCGTAGAAGGTCCCCCGGGAGGCCCTAGGGACGAGCAGTACTTC
CDR3 protein: CASSVEGPPGGPRDEQYF

D gene: TRBD1
clone size: few
V gene: TRBV12-3/TRBV12-4
J gene: TRBJ1-4
CDR3 DNA: TGTGCCAGCAGTCCGGGACAGCGGAATGAAAAACTGTTTTTT
CDR3 protein: CASSPGQRNEKLFF

D gene: TRBD2
clone size: few
V gene: TRBV20-1
J gene: TRBJ2-5
CDR3 DNA: TGCAGTGCCGATAGGGCGACTAGCGGGATATCGGGAGAGACCCAGTACTTC
CDR3 protein: CSADRATSGISGETQYF

D gene: TRBD1
clone size: .
V gene: TRBV2
J gene: TRBJ1-5
CDR3 DNA: TGTGCCAGCAGTGAGGGACAGGGCAATCAGCCCCAGCATTTT
CDR3 protein: CASSEGQGNQPQHF

D gene: TRBD2
clone size: .
V gene: TRBV20-1
J gene: TRBJ2-7
CDR3 DNA: TGCAGTGCAGACTGGGGGGGAAGGGACTACGAGCAGTACTTC
CDR3 protein: CSADWGGRDYEQYF

D gene: TRBD2
clone size: .
V gene: TRBV29-1
J gene: TRBJ2-1
CDR3 DNA: TGCAGCGCGGGACTAGCGGGAGGAAGAGTGGAGCAGTTCTTC
CDR3 protein: CSAGLAGGRVEQFF

D gene: .
clone size: few
V gene: TRBV12-3/TRBV12-4
J gene: TRBJ2-3
CDR3 DNA: TGTGCCAGCAGTGATCAGGATACGCAGTATTTT
CDR3 protein: CASSDQDTQYF

D gene: .
clone size: .
V gene: TRBV7-9
J gene: TRBJ2-1
CDR3 DNA: TGTGCCAGCAGCTTAGTCGCTAGTAATGAGCAGTTCTTC
CDR3 protein: CASSLVASNEQFF

D gene: TRBD1
clone size: .
V gene: TRBV4-2
J gene: TRBJ2-7
CDR3 DNA: TGTGCCAGCAGCCAAGATTTGGGACAGGGGTACTTC
CDR3 protein: CASSQDLGQGYF

D gene: TRBD1
clone size: few
V gene: TRBV28
J gene: TRBJ2-7
CDR3 DNA: TGTGCCAGCAGGACAGGGGCCTACGAGCAGTACTTC
CDR3 protein: CASRTGAYEQYF

D gene: .
clone size: .
V gene: TRBV29-1
J gene: TRBJ2-1
CDR3 DNA: TGCAGCGTTGCAGGGACCCATGAGCAGTTCTTC
CDR3 protein: CSVAGTHEQFF

D gene: .
clone size: .
V gene: TRBV9
J gene: TRBJ1-5
CDR3 DNA: TGTGCCAGCAGCTCCGGGCAGGGAATGGGGCCAGATCAGCCCCAGCATTTT
CDR3 protein: CASSSGQGMGPDQPQHF

D gene: .
clone size: .
V gene: TRBV24-1
J gene: TRBJ2-3
CDR3 DNA: TGTGCCACCAGTGCTACGGGCACAGATACGCAGTATTTT
CDR3 protein: CATSATGTDTQYF

D gene: TRBD1
clone size: few
V gene: TRBV28
J gene: TRBJ2-1
CDR3 DNA: TGTGCCAGCAGTTTCAGAGGGGGCTCTGAGCAGTTCTTC
CDR3 protein: CASSFRGGSEQFF

D gene: .
clone size: .
V gene: TRBV29-1
J gene: TRBJ2-7
CDR3 DNA: TGCAGCGTTGAGATGACTACTAGCTCCTACGAGCAGTACTTC
CDR3 protein: CSVEMTTSSYEQYF

D gene: .
clone size: .
V gene: TRBV13
J gene: TRBJ2-3
CDR3 DNA: TGTGCCAGCAGCTTAGGCCGGGGGATTTTAGGAGATACGCAGTATTTT
CDR3 protein: CASSLGRGILGDTQYF

D gene: TRBD1
clone size: .
V gene: TRBV24-1
J gene: TRBJ2-5
CDR3 DNA: TGTGCCACCAGTGATACGCAGGGGGCCGGGGAGACCCAGTACTTC
CDR3 protein: CATSDTQGAGETQYF

D gene: TRBD2
clone size: .
V gene: TRBV20-1
J gene: TRBJ2-2
CDR3 DNA: TGCAGTGCTAGAGTACCCGGACTAGCGGGAGCCGGGGAGCTGTTTTTT
CDR3 protein: CSARVPGLAGAGELFF

D gene: .
clone size: .
V gene: TRBV7-9
J gene: TRBJ1-1
CDR3 DNA: TGTGCCAGCAGCTTACCGGGGGTCGGAAACACTGAAGCTTTCTTT
CDR3 protein: CASSLPGVGNTEAFF

D gene: .
clone size: few
V gene: TRBV29-1
J gene: TRBJ2-7
CDR3 DNA: TGCAGCGTTGAAGACAGGGGCGGTTCCTACGAGCAGTACTTC
CDR3 protein: CSVEDRGGSYEQYF

D gene: .
clone size: few
V gene: TRBV20-1
J gene: TRBJ2-1
CDR3 DNA: TGCAGTGTAAGCGGAAGCTCCTACAATGAGCAGTTCTTC
CDR3 protein: CSVSGSSYNEQFF

D gene: .
clone size: .
V gene: TRBV20-1
J gene: TRBJ2-5
CDR3 DNA: TGCGGGGCGGACCTACAAGAGACCCAGTACTTC
CDR3 protein: CGADLQETQYF

D gene: .
clone size: .
V gene: TRBV5-1
J gene: TRBJ2-1
CDR3 DNA: TGCGCCAGCAGCTTGGGGGGAATGCATGAGCAGTTCTTC
CDR3 protein: CASSLGGMHEQFF

D gene: .
clone size: few
V gene: TRBV29-1
J gene: TRBJ2-1
CDR3 DNA: TGCAGCGTTGCCCGACTAGTGAGGGGGAATGAGCAGTTCTTC
CDR3 protein: CSVARLVRGNEQFF

D gene: .
clone size: few
V gene: TRBV29-1
J gene: TRBJ2-3
CDR3 DNA: TGCAGCGCTAAACAGGGTAGCACAGATACGCAGTATTTT
CDR3 protein: CSAKQGSTDTQYF

D gene: .
clone size: .
V gene: TRBV20-1
J gene: TRBJ2-5
CDR3 DNA: TGCAGTGCACAACCGGGTGGGGAGACCCAGTACTTC
CDR3 protein: CSAQPGGETQYF

D gene: TRBD1
clone size: .
V gene: TRBV20-1
J gene: TRBJ2-7
CDR3 DNA: TGCAGTGCTAGGCAACTCGGGACAGAGGTATACGAGCAGTACTTC
CDR3 protein: CSARQLGTEVYEQYF

D gene: TRBD1
clone size: .
V gene: TRBV20-1
J gene: TRBJ2-6
CDR3 DNA: TGCAGTGCCGGGGACAGGGTATTCCTCAACTCTGGGGCCAACGTCCTGACTTTC
CDR3 protein: CSAGDRVFLNSGANVLTF

D gene: .
clone size: once
V gene: TRBV30
J gene: TRBJ2-7
CDR3 DNA: TGTGCCTGGAGTGAAATCTACGAGCAGTACTTC
CDR3 protein: CAWSEIYEQYF

D gene: TRBD1
clone size: few
V gene: TRBV4-1
J gene: TRBJ1-1
CDR3 DNA: TGCGCCAGCAGCCAAGACAGGGGGCGTGAAGCTTTCTTT
CDR3 protein: CASSQDRGREAFF

D gene: TRBD2
clone size: .
V gene: TRBV20-1
J gene: TRBJ2-7
CDR3 DNA: TGCAGTGCTAGGAGGACTAGCGTGGCCTACGAGCAGTACTTC
CDR3 protein: CSARRTSVAYEQYF

D gene: TRBD2
clone size: few
V gene: TRBV20-1
J gene: TRBJ2-7
CDR3 DNA: TGCAGTGCTACCCTGAACTACCACCGATTAGCCGTGGGAGGGAACGAGCAGTACTTC
CDR3 protein: CSATLNYHRLAVGGNEQYF

D gene: .
clone size: .
V gene: TRBV29-1
J gene: TRBJ2-5
CDR3 DNA: TGCAGCGGTAAATGGGGGAAACAAGAGACCCAGTACTTC
CDR3 protein: CSGKWGKQETQYF

D gene: .
clone size: once
V gene: TRBV16
J gene: TRBJ1-4
CDR3 DNA: TGTGCCAGCAGCCCCCAGGTGGCGGAGTTGAATGAAAAACTGTTTTTT
CDR3 protein: CASSPQVAELNEKLFF

D gene: .
clone size: .
V gene: TRBV30
J gene: TRBJ1-2
CDR3 DNA: TGTGCCTGGAGTGGATTGGCTAACTATGGCTACACCTTC
CDR3 protein: CAWSGLANYGYTF

D gene: .
clone size: .
V gene: TRBV7-2
J gene: TRBJ1-1
CDR3 DNA: TGTGCCAGCAGCCCTTGGGGGGCCACTGAAGCTTTCTTT
CDR3 protein: CASSPWGATEAFF

D gene: TRBD2
clone size: few
V gene: TRBV3-1
J gene: TRBJ2-5
CDR3 DNA: TGTGCCAGCAGCCCCGCCGGGGGGGTCAAACAAGAGACCCAGTACTTC
CDR3 protein: CASSPAGGVKQETQYF

D gene: .
clone size: .
V gene: TRBV20-1
J gene: TRBJ1-2
CDR3 DNA: TGCAGTGCTAGAGGTCACCCGGAATTGGGCTATGGCTACACCTTC
CDR3 protein: CSARGHPELGYGYTF

D gene: TRBD1
clone size: .
V gene: TRBV20-1
J gene: TRBJ1-2
CDR3 DNA: TGCAGTGCTAGTGCGGACAGGGACTATGGCTACACCTTC
CDR3 protein: CSASADRDYGYTF

D gene: .
clone size: few
V gene: TRBV7-2
J gene: TRBJ2-5
CDR3 DNA: TGTGCCAGCAGCGCCCGTTTGCGGGAACATCTGGAGACCCAGTACTTC
CDR3 protein: CASSARLREHLETQYF

D gene: TRBD2
clone size: .
V gene: TRBV7-2
J gene: TRBJ2-7
CDR3 DNA: TGTGCCAGCAGCTTAGGGACTAAAGCGGGGGCTTCCTACGAGCAGTACTTC
CDR3 protein: CASSLGTKAGASYEQYF

D gene: .
clone size: .
V gene: TRBV12-5
J gene: TRBJ1-2
CDR3 DNA: TGTGCTAGTGGTTCCCACGGGTCGGGGGATTATAACTATGGCTACACCTTC
CDR3 protein: CASGSHGSGDYNYGYTF

D gene: TRBD1
clone size: many
V gene: TRBV29-1
J gene: TRBJ2-7
CDR3 DNA: TGCAGCGTTGAAGATCGATACGACAGGGTAAGCGAGCAGTACTTC
CDR3 protein: CSVEDRYDRVSEQYF

D gene: TRBD2
clone size: .
V gene: TRBV20-1
J gene: TRBJ2-6
CDR3 DNA: TGCAGTGCTCCTAGCGGGAGGGTGATTGGGGCCAACGTCCTGACTTTC
CDR3 protein: CSAPSGRVIGANVLTF

D gene: .
clone size: .
V gene: TRBV29-1
J gene: TRBJ1-1
CDR3 DNA: TGCAGCGTTGAAGGGGGGGGCTTTGGCACTGAAGCTTTCTTT
CDR3 protein: CSVEGGGFGTEAFF

D gene: .
clone size: few
V gene: TRBV20-1
J gene: TRBJ2-3
CDR3 DNA: TGCACCGGGGTCCCAGGTTTGTCAGATACGCAGTATTTT
CDR3 protein: CTGVPGLSDTQYF

D gene: .
clone size: few
V gene: TRBV29-1
J gene: TRBJ2-5
CDR3 DNA: TGCAGCGTTTCCTCTTGGGGAGAGACCCAGTACTTC
CDR3 protein: CSVSSWGETQYF

D gene: .
clone size: few
V gene: TRBV15
J gene: TRBJ2-1
CDR3 DNA: TGTGCCACCAGCCCCACGACTAGACAGGGACCTTACAATGAGCAGTTCTTC
CDR3 protein: CATSPTTRQGPYNEQFF